Listed below are T cell receptor beta chains from one sample, sequenced in a study of response to subunit inactivated influenza vaccine. TCRdb re-derived calls from the RT-PCR reads in MiXCR, one entry per CDR3 protein. This repertoire shows approximately 680,000 distinct CDR3 sequences, 15% to 19% found once; its top ten account for about 9.9%. The sequencing here drew on PBMCs from blood, taken approximately 13 days after vaccination. These receptors came from a man aged 50-60 years who received an inactivated influenza vaccine. The CDR3 runs from the conserved cysteine through the conserved F or W. The order of the fields is clone size, J gene, V gene, D gene, CDR3 protein, CDR3 DNA. D genes are given only for firm matches. Clone size appears in some rows only: once, few, many, or a class for an expanded clone.

few,TRBJ2-1,TRBV28,-,CATHRRQRVYEQFF,TGTGCCACACATCGACGGCAGAGGGTCTATGAGCAGTTCTTC
-,TRBJ1-5,TRBV5-4,TRBD1,CASSSDRGLNQPQHF,TGTGCCAGCAGCAGCGACAGGGGGCTGAATCAGCCCCAGCATTTT
-,TRBJ2-1,TRBV12-3/TRBV12-4,TRBD1,CASSLQGVYNEQFF,TGTGCCAGCAGTTTGCAGGGGGTGTACAATGAGCAGTTCTTC
few,TRBJ2-3,TRBV7-8,TRBD1,CASSLVGRGSDTQYF,TGTGCCAGCAGCTTAGTGGGCAGGGGGTCCGATACGCAGTATTTT
many,TRBJ2-1,TRBV24-1,-,CATSGRGNEQFF,TGTGCCACCAGTGGAAGGGGGAATGAGCAGTTCTTC
-,TRBJ2-7,TRBV12-3/TRBV12-4,-,CASSNRDRSYEQYF,TGTGCCAGCAGTAACCGGGACCGGTCCTACGAGCAGTACTTC
-,TRBJ2-2,TRBV5-1,-,CASSFSRANTGELFF,TGCGCCAGCAGCTTTAGCCGGGCGAACACCGGGGAGCTGTTTTTT
-,TRBJ2-2,TRBV6-1,TRBD1,CASSALDRGRSYTGELFF,TGTGCCAGCAGTGCCCTGGACAGGGGGCGTTCGTACACCGGGGAGCTGTTTTTT
-,TRBJ2-1,TRBV2,-,CASSELSVGSYNEQFF,TGTGCCAGCAGTGAACTTTCTGTCGGCTCCTACAATGAGCAGTTCTTC
few,TRBJ2-5,TRBV19,-,CASSTGTDQETQYF,TGTGCCAGTAGTACCGGGACGGACCAAGAGACCCAGTACTTC
few,TRBJ2-7,TRBV25-1,-,CASSDPTRYEQYF,TGTGCCAGCAGTGACCCGACACGTTACGAGCAGTACTTC
-,TRBJ1-4,TRBV3-1,TRBD1,CASSQARRGRGTNEKLFF,TGTGCCAGCAGCCAAGCTCGAAGGGGGCGGGGAACTAATGAAAAACTGTTTTTT
few,TRBJ2-1,TRBV25-1,TRBD2,CASSTLAGGPKNEQFF,TGTGCCAGCAGTACACTAGCGGGAGGGCCTAAAAATGAGCAGTTCTTC
few,TRBJ1-6,TRBV12-3/TRBV12-4,TRBD1,CASSPRDRVYNSPLHF,TGTGCCAGCAGTCCGAGGGACAGGGTGTATAATTCACCCCTCCACTTT
few,TRBJ1-3,TRBV7-9,TRBD1,CASSLATGNPGNTIYF,TGTGCCAGCAGCTTAGCGACAGGGAACCCTGGAAACACCATATATTTT
few,TRBJ2-1,TRBV5-1,TRBD1,CASSLAKGTGGWNEQFF,TGCGCCAGCAGCTTGGCCAAGGGGACAGGGGGCTGGAATGAGCAGTTCTTC
-,TRBJ1-4,TRBV6-5,-,CASSYATGVNEKLFF,TGTGCCAGCAGTTACGCGACAGGCGTTAATGAAAAACTGTTTTTT
-,TRBJ2-2,TRBV14,-,CASSQDGGRKDTGELFF,TGTGCCAGCAGCCAAGATGGGGGGCGCAAGGACACCGGGGAGCTGTTTTTT
-,TRBJ2-7,TRBV2,-,CASSVDDYEQYF,TGTGCCAGCAGTGTTGACGATTACGAGCAGTACTTC
-,TRBJ1-4,TRBV6-5,TRBD1,CASSYTGGTNEKLFF,TGTGCCAGCAGTTACACAGGGGGAACTAATGAAAAACTGTTTTTT
few,TRBJ1-5,TRBV20-1,-,CSADSGGVRNQPQHF,TGCAGTGCTGACTCTGGGGGAGTTCGGAATCAGCCCCAGCATTTT
-,TRBJ1-4,TRBV11-2,TRBD1,CASSRSQGFDEKLFF,TGTGCCAGCAGCCGATCACAGGGGTTTGATGAAAAACTGTTTTTT